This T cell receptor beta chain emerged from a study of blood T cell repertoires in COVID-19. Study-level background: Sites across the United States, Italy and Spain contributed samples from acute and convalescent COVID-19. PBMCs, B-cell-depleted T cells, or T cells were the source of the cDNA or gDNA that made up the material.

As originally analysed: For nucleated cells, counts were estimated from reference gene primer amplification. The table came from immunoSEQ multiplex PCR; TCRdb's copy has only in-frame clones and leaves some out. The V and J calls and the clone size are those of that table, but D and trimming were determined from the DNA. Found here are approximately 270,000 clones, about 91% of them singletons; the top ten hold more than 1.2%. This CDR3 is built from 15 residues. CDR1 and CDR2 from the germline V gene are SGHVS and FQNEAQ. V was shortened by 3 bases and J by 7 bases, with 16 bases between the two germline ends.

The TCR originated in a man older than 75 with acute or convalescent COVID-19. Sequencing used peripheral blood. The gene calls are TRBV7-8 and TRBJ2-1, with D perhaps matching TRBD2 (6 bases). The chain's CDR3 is CASSFLANELNEQFF. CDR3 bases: TGTGCCAGCAGCTTCCTAGCGAACGAGTTGAATGAGCAGTTCTTC.